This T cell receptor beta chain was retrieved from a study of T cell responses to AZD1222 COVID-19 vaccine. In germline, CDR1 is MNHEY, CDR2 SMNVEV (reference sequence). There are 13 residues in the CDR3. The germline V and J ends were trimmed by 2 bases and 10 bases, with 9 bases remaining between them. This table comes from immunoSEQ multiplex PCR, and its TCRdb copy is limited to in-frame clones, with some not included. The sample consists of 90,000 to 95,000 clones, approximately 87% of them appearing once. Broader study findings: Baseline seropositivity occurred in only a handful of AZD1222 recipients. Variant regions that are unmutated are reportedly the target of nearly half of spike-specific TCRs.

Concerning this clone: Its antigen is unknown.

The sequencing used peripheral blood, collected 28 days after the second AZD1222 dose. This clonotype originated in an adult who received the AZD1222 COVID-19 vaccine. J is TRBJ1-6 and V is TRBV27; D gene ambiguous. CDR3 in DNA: TGTGCCAGCAGTTTAATAGGACGGTCACCCCTCCACTTT. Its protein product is CASSLIGRSPLHF.